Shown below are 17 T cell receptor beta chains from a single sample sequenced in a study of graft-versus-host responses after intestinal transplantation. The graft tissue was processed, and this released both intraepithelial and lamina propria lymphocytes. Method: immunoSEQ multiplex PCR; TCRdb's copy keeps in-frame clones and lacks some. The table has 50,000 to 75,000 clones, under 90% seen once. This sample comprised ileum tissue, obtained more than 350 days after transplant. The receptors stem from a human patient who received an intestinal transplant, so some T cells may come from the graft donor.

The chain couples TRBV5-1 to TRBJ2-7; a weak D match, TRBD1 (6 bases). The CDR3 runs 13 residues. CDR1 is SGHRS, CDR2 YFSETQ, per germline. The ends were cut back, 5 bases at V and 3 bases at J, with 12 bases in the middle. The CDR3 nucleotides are TGCGCCAGCAGAGGGGGTGAGGTCTACGAGCAGTACTTC. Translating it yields CASRGGEVYEQYF.

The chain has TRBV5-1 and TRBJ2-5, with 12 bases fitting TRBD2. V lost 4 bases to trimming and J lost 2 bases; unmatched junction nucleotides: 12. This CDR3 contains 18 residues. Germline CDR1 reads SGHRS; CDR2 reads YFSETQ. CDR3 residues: CASSLLASGGGPQETQYF. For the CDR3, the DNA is TGCGCCAGCAGCCTGTTGGCTAGCGGGGGGGGACCTCAAGAGACCCAGTACTTC.

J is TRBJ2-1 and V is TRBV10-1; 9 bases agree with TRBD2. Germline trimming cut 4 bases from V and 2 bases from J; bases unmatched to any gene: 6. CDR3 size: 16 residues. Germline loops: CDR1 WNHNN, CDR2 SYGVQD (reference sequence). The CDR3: CASSVGAGGTYNEQFF. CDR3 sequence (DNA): TGCGCCAGCAGTGTAGGAGCGGGGGGTACCTACAATGAGCAGTTCTTC.

The CDR3 DNA sequence: TGTGCCAGCAGTTACTCGAGACAGGGATTGGGGGAGCAGTACTTC. Translation: CASSYSRQGLGEQYF. The chain uses TRBV6-5 and TRBJ2-7, with 7 bases lining up with TRBD1. Germline trimming cut 0 bases from V and 7 bases from J; bases unmatched to any gene: 9. The V gene's germline CDR1 is MNHEY and CDR2 SVGAGI. This CDR3 is built from 15 residues.

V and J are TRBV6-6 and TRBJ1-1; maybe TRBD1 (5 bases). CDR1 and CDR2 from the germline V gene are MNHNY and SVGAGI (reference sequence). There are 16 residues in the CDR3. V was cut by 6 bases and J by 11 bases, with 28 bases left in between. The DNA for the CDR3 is TGTGCCAGCAGCGACCAACACCTCAGGGAGGTGCGATATGCTTTCTTT. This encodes CASSDQHLREVRYAFF.

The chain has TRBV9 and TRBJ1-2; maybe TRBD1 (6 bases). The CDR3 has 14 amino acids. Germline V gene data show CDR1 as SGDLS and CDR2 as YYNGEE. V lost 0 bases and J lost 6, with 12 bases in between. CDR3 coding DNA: TGTGCCAGCAGCGTAGCAGGGGAATTTCATGGCTACACCTTC. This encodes CASSVAGEFHGYTF.

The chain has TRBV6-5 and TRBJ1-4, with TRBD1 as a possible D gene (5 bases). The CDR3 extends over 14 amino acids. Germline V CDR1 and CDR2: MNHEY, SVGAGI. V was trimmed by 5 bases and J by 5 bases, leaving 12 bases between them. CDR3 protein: CASSPAAGNEKLFF. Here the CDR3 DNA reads TGTGCCAGCAGTCCTGCGGCAGGGAATGAAAAACTGTTTTTT.

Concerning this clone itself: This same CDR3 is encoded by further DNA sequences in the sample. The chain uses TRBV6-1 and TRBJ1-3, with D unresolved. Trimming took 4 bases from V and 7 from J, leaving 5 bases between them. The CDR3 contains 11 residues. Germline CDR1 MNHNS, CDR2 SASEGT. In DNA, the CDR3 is TGTGCCAGCAGTGTTGGGAACACCATATATTTT. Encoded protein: CASSVGNTIYF.

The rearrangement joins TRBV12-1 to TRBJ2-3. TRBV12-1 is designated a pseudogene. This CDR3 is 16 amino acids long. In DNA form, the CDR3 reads TGTGCCAGCAGCTTCGGGGGACATTCCTGGACAGATACGCAGTATTTT. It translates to CASSFGGHSWTDTQYF.

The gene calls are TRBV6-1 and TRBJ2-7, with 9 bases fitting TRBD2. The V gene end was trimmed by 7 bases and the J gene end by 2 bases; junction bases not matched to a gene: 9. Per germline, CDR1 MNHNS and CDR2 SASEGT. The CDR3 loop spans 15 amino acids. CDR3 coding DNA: TGTGCCAGCATCGAATTTAGCGGGAGCCCCTACGAGCAGTACTTC. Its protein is CASIEFSGSPYEQYF.

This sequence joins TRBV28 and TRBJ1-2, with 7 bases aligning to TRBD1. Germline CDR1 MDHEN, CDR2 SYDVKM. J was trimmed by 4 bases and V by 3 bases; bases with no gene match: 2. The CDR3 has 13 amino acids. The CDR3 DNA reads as TGTGCCAGCAGTTTGACAGGGTCCTATGGCTACACCTTC. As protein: CASSLTGSYGYTF.

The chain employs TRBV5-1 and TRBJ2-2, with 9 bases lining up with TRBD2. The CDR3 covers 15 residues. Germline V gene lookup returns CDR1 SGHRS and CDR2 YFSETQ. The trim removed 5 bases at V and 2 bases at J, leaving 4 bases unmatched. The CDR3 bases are TGCGCCAGCAGGTTTAGCGGGAGAAACACCGGGGAGCTGTTTTTT. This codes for CASRFSGRNTGELFF.

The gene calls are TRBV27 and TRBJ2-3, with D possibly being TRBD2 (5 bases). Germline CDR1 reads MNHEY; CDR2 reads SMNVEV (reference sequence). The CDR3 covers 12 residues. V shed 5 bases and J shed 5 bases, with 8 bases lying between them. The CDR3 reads CASSLDLDTQYF. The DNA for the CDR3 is TGTGCCAGCAGTCTGGACTTAGATACGCAGTATTTT.

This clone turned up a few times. The CDR3 nucleotides are TGTGCCAGCAGCTTGATACTAGCGGGGAACAATGAGCAGTTCTTC. Translating it yields CASSLILAGNNEQFF. V is TRBV13 and J is TRBJ2-1; the match to TRBD2 covers 10 bases. The CDR3 extends over 15 amino acids. V dropped 3 bases and J dropped 5; count of bases not matched to a gene: 4. Germline lookup yields CDR1 PRHDT and CDR2 FYEKMQ (reference sequence).

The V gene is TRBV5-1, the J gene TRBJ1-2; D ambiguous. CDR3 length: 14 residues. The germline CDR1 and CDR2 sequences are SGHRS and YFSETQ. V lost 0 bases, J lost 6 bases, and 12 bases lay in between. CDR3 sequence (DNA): TGCGCCAGCAGCTTGGGGGTTGTTGGGGATGGCTACACCTTC. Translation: CASSLGVVGDGYTF.

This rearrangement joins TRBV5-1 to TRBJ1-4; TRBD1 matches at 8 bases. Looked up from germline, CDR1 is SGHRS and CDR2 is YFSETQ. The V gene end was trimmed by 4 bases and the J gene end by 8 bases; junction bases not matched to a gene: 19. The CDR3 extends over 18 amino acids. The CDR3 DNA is TGCGCCAGCAGCCCATGGTCCCAGGGGGCGGGGGTTGGCGAAAAACTGTTTTTT. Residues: CASSPWSQGAGVGEKLFF.

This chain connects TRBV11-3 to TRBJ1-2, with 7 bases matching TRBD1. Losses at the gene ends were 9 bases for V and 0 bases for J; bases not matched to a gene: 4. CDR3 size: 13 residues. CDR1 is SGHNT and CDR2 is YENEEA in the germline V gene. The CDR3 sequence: CARRDRANYGYTF. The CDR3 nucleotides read TGTGCCAGACGGGACAGAGCTAACTATGGCTACACCTTC.